The present TCR beta chain was sequenced within a study of OX40 agonist ivuxolimab in advanced cancers. Across the whole study: Partial responses were achieved by three patients, one with hepatocellular carcinoma and two with cutaneous melanoma. Overall study results and limits: With doses of 0.1 to 3.0 mg/kg, CD4+ and CD8+ blood T cells had undergone clonal expansion by week 6. Low normalized T-cell clonal expansion also characterized some of the nonresponders.

Using immunoSEQ multiplex PCR, the repertoire was profiled, and TCRdb retains in-frame clones only, with some absent. The profile shows 75,000 to 95,000 clones, more than 75% of them singletons. Concerning this clone itself: Its antigen is not identified.

This CDR3 has 16 residues. Germline loops: CDR1 SGHRS, CDR2 YFSETQ. V was clipped by 0 bases and J by 2 bases, with 12 bases between them. The chain is built from TRBV5-1 and TRBJ2-4; possible D gene TRBD1, 6 bases. The receptor's source is an adult with an advanced solid tumor such as melanoma, head and neck, liver or kidney cancer. The material sequenced was CD4+ or CD8+ T cells sorted from blood, taken in a trial of the OX40 agonist ivuxolimab. As DNA, the CDR3 is TGCGCCAGCAGCTTGGGCAGGGGCCGTTCCAAAAACATTCAGTACTTC. This sequence encodes CASSLGRGRSKNIQYF.